These 13 T cell receptor beta chains originate from one sample sequenced in a study of cytomegalovirus exposure and HLA in healthy donors. PCR used 60 Vbeta primers and 13 Jbeta primers. Clones were sequenced by immunoSEQ multiplex PCR, and TCRdb holds only the in-frame ones, with some missing. The sample carries over 150,000 clones, just under 85% recorded once. Sequencing was performed on PBMCs. These receptor sequences come from a girl aged 5 to 17 in good health and CMV-seropositive.

The chain is built from TRBV10-3 and TRBJ1-2; 8 bases match TRBD1. The CDR3 loop spans 14 amino acids. J lost 3 bases, V lost 6 bases, and 6 bases had no gene match. Germline assignment: CDR1 ENHRY and CDR2 SYGVKD. CDR3 sequence: CAIRSPGQDYGYTF. The CDR3 DNA follows: TGTGCCATCAGATCACCGGGACAGGACTATGGCTACACCTTC.

The chain has TRBV27 and TRBJ2-7, with D possibly being TRBD1 (5 bases). The V and J ends lost 2 bases and 5 bases respectively, with 13 bases between them. The CDR3 covers 14 residues. Germline loops: CDR1 MNHEY, CDR2 SMNVEV (reference sequence). The CDR3 loop reads CASSLRPGSDEQYF. The DNA of the CDR3 is TGTGCCAGCAGTTTACGGCCAGGGTCGGACGAGCAGTACTTC.

The chain links TRBV25-1 to TRBJ2-1, with 9 bases lining up with TRBD1. Trimming at V came to 6 bases and at J to 4 bases, leaving 7 bases not matched to a gene. Germline lookup yields CDR1 MGHDK and CDR2 SYGVNS. The length of the CDR3 is 15 residues. CDR3 coding DNA: TGTGCCAGCAGAGGTACCGGGACAGGGTACAATGAGCAGTTCTTC. It encodes CASRGTGTGYNEQFF.

V and J are TRBV6-5 and TRBJ2-1; 9 positions agree with TRBD2. The CDR3 contains 16 residues. V lost 0 bases, J lost 8 bases, and 8 bases stayed unmatched. Germline assignment: CDR1 MNHEY and CDR2 SVGAGI. The CDR3 sequence: CASSYSSAGGPYEQFF. For the CDR3, the DNA is TGTGCCAGCAGTTACTCGAGCGCGGGGGGGCCGTATGAGCAGTTCTTC.

The chain is built from TRBV6-5 and TRBJ2-4; no clear D gene. Trimming pared 8 bases from V and 10 bases from J, leaving 24 bases between. The CDR3 totals 15 residues. Per the germline V gene, CDR1 is MNHEY and CDR2 is SVGAGI. CDR3 bases: TGTGCCAGCGGCCTGCGTGGGCCTATCGTAGAGATTCAGTACTTC. It is translated as CASGLRGPIVEIQYF.

The rearrangement joins TRBV12-5 to TRBJ2-7; possible D gene TRBD1, 6 bases. V lost 1 base to trimming and J lost 4 bases, with 11 bases between them. This CDR3 region has 14 residues. The germline gives CDR1 LGHNT, CDR2 FRNRAP. Written as DNA, the CDR3 is TGTGCTAGTGGTTTGGGGACAGCGACTTACGAGCAGTACTTC. It translates to CASGLGTATYEQYF.

The gene calls are TRBV5-4 and TRBJ1-1, with D possibly being TRBD1 (5 bases). The ends were cut back, 4 bases at V and 5 bases at J, with 9 bases in the middle. Germline values: CDR1 SGHNT, CDR2 YYREEE (reference sequence). The CDR3 contains 12 residues. CDR3 nucleotide sequence: TGTGCCAGCAGCCGATACAGGACTGAAGCTTTCTTT. Translation gives CASSRYRTEAFF.

This chain joins TRBV7-6 and TRBJ1-6, with TRBD1 as a possible D gene (5 bases). V was clipped by 1 base and J by 10 bases, with 8 bases between them. CDR3 size: 13 residues. The germline V gene has CDR1 SGHVS and CDR2 FNYEAQ. CDR3 DNA: TGTGCCAGCAGCTTAGTTCGGGGGTCACCCCTCCACTTT. Translation gives CASSLVRGSPLHF.

The chain couples TRBV15 to TRBJ1-5, with D unclear. V was clipped by 0 bases and J by 7 bases, with 10 bases between them. This CDR3 spans 14 amino acids. Germline loops: CDR1 LNHNV, CDR2 YYDKDF (reference sequence). CDR3 sequence (DNA): TGTGCCACCAGCAGAGATGGTTCAAGCCAGCCCCAGCATTTT. It yields the protein CATSRDGSSQPQHF.

The V and J genes are TRBV19 and TRBJ1-1; 8 bases line up with TRBD1. CDR3 length equals 17 residues. Germline loops: CDR1 LNHDA, CDR2 SQIVND (reference sequence). V dropped 3 bases and J dropped 6; count of bases not matched to a gene: 15. The CDR3 coding sequence is TGTGCCAGTAGTATTTTTCTAACAGGGGGGGGAAAATCTGAAGCTTTCTTT. Encoded protein: CASSIFLTGGGKSEAFF.

This chain joins TRBV5-8 and TRBJ2-7; 9 positions agree with TRBD1. V trimming: 0 bases; J trimming: 4 bases; junction bases outside the gene matches: 8. This CDR3 has 16 residues. The germline V gene has CDR1 SGHTS and CDR2 YDEGEE. CDR3 sequence (DNA): TGTGCCAGCAGCTTGGTACAGGGGGCATACCCTTACGAGCAGTACTTC. Translation gives CASSLVQGAYPYEQYF.

The CDR3 region has the DNA TGTGCCAGCAGCTTGGAGGGAGTAGCCGGGGAGCTGTTTTTT. Translated: CASSLEGVAGELFF. The chain is built from TRBV13 and TRBJ2-2; D might be TRBD2 (6 bases). The CDR3 covers 14 residues. The V gene lost 3 bases and the J gene lost 6 bases, with 11 bases spanning the gap. Germline CDR1 is PRHDT and CDR2 is FYEKMQ (reference sequence).

In regard to this clone: An end of the junction differs from the germline gene, which may be a read error. CDR3 residues: CNVEVPGGKLFF. As DNA, the CDR3 is TGCAACGTTGAAGTTCCGGGTGGAAAACTGTTTTTT. The chain employs TRBV29-1 and TRBJ1-4; D uncertain. The CDR3 covers 12 residues. The germline CDR1 and CDR2 sequences are SQVTM and ANQGSEA.